These T cell receptor beta chains were read from a single sample in a study of cytomegalovirus exposure and HLA in healthy donors. The method was immunoSEQ multiplex PCR; TCRdb's version includes in-frame clones alone and lacks a portion of them. The repertoire holds under 200,000 clones, with about 80% as singletons. Material for sequencing was PBMCs. Receptors were obtained from a man aged 25-45 years in good health and CMV-seronegative. CDR3s include the opening cysteine and the closing phenylalanine or tryptophan. The D gene is left open where the match is weak. The size field is filled for only some rows; it gives once, few, many or a size class.

j_gene: TRBJ2-2
abundance: .
d_gene: .
len: 18
v_gene: TRBV15
CDR3nt: TGTGCCACCAGCAGAGATTTTGTAGGACAAGGAAACACCGGGGAGCTGTTTTTT
CDR3aa: CATSRDFVGQGNTGELFF

j_gene: TRBJ1-1
abundance: .
d_gene: .
len: 14
v_gene: TRBV9
CDR3nt: TGTGCCAGCAGCGTGGGGGGGGTGAACACTGAAGCTTTCTTT
CDR3aa: CASSVGGVNTEAFF

j_gene: TRBJ2-7
abundance: .
d_gene: TRBD1
len: 14
v_gene: TRBV27
CDR3nt: TGTGCCAGCACCAACACAGGGGGCCCCTACGAGCAGTACTTC
CDR3aa: CASTNTGGPYEQYF

j_gene: TRBJ2-1
abundance: .
d_gene: .
len: 17
v_gene: TRBV28
CDR3nt: TGTGCCAGCAGTTTATTATCCCTAAGGATACTAGTGGCTGAGCAGTTCTTC
CDR3aa: CASSLLSLRILVAEQFF

j_gene: TRBJ1-5
abundance: once
d_gene: .
len: 13
v_gene: TRBV6-6
CDR3nt: TGTGCCAGCAGTTACCTTGGCAACCAGCCCCAGCATTTT
CDR3aa: CASSYLGNQPQHF

j_gene: TRBJ1-1
abundance: .
d_gene: .
len: 13
v_gene: TRBV5-6
CDR3nt: TGTGCCAGCAGCTTGCCGGGGAACACTGAAGCTTTCTTT
CDR3aa: CASSLPGNTEAFF

j_gene: TRBJ1-1
abundance: .
d_gene: TRBD1
len: 14
v_gene: TRBV10-3
CDR3nt: TGTGCCATCAGAAGACAGGGGTCGATTACTGAAGCTTTCTTT
CDR3aa: CAIRRQGSITEAFF

j_gene: TRBJ2-7
abundance: .
d_gene: TRBD1
len: 15
v_gene: TRBV7-3
CDR3nt: TGTGCCAGCAGCCAAATAGGGACAGGGAGCGACGAGCAGTACTTC
CDR3aa: CASSQIGTGSDEQYF

j_gene: TRBJ1-5
abundance: few
d_gene: .
len: 14
v_gene: TRBV6-5
CDR3nt: TGTGCCAGCAGTTCAGACAGGAGCAATCAGCCCCAGCATTTT
CDR3aa: CASSSDRSNQPQHF

j_gene: TRBJ1-1
abundance: .
d_gene: .
len: 12
v_gene: TRBV6-5
CDR3nt: TGTGCCAGCAGCCGCGGACAGCTTGAAGCTTTCTTT
CDR3aa: CASSRGQLEAFF

j_gene: TRBJ1-4
abundance: few
d_gene: .
len: 15
v_gene: TRBV5-1
CDR3nt: TGCGCCAGCAAACCGGGACTGCCAATAACTGAAAAACTGTTTTTT
CDR3aa: CASKPGLPITEKLFF

j_gene: TRBJ2-7
abundance: .
d_gene: .
len: 12
v_gene: TRBV7-9
CDR3nt: TGTGCCAGCAGCCCCTCTAGCGTTGAGCAGTACTTC
CDR3aa: CASSPSSVEQYF

j_gene: TRBJ2-7
abundance: .
d_gene: .
len: 16
v_gene: TRBV7-9
CDR3nt: TGTGCCAGCAGCTTATCAGAGGCCATGGCCCCCTACGAGCAGTACTTC
CDR3aa: CASSLSEAMAPYEQYF

j_gene: TRBJ1-1
abundance: .
d_gene: .
len: 14
v_gene: TRBV5-4
CDR3nt: TGTGCCAGCCGGGAAAGAAGAAGGAACACTGAAGCTTTCTTT
CDR3aa: CASRERRRNTEAFF

j_gene: TRBJ1-5
abundance: few
d_gene: .
len: 14
v_gene: TRBV19
CDR3nt: TGTGCCAGTAGTATAAAGAGCCCCTATCAGCCCCAGCATTTT
CDR3aa: CASSIKSPYQPQHF

j_gene: TRBJ2-7
abundance: once
d_gene: .
len: 14
v_gene: TRBV5-5
CDR3nt: TGTGCCAGCAGCTATACTAGCCCCGCGTACGAGCAGTACTTC
CDR3aa: CASSYTSPAYEQYF

j_gene: TRBJ1-2
abundance: .
d_gene: .
len: 15
v_gene: TRBV7-9
CDR3nt: TGTTCCAGCAGCTCCCGGACAGACTTACTGGATGGCTACACCTTC
CDR3aa: CSSSSRTDLLDGYTF

j_gene: TRBJ1-1
abundance: .
d_gene: TRBD1
len: 15
v_gene: TRBV29-1
CDR3nt: TGCAGCGCCGAACTCTCGGGACAGGGCTACACTGAAGCTTTCTTT
CDR3aa: CSAELSGQGYTEAFF

j_gene: TRBJ1-1
abundance: .
d_gene: TRBD1
len: 16
v_gene: TRBV28
CDR3nt: TGTGCCAGCAGTGCACTCTCGGGACAGTTTAATACTGAAGCTTTCTTT
CDR3aa: CASSALSGQFNTEAFF

j_gene: TRBJ1-3
abundance: .
d_gene: .
len: 14
v_gene: TRBV2
CDR3nt: TGTGCCAGCAGACGGGGGGCAGGTGGAAACACCATATATTTT
CDR3aa: CASRRGAGGNTIYF

j_gene: TRBJ1-1
abundance: .
d_gene: .
len: 13
v_gene: TRBV6-5
CDR3nt: TGTGCCAGCAGTTACTCGGACAGAACTGAAGCTTTCTTT
CDR3aa: CASSYSDRTEAFF

j_gene: TRBJ2-6
abundance: .
d_gene: .
len: 18
v_gene: TRBV7-2
CDR3nt: TGTGCCAGCAGCTTAGCGGGCGGGGGCCTCTCTGGGGCCAACGTCCTGACTTTC
CDR3aa: CASSLAGGGLSGANVLTF

j_gene: TRBJ2-3
abundance: .
d_gene: TRBD2
len: 15
v_gene: TRBV25-1
CDR3nt: TGTGCCAGCAGTGAAGGAGGGTCTAGCGGGTATACGCAGTATTTT
CDR3aa: CASSEGGSSGYTQYF

j_gene: TRBJ1-1
abundance: .
d_gene: .
len: 18
v_gene: TRBV6-4
CDR3nt: TGTGCCAGCAGTCTCCATACTTCTGCGATGGTAAGCAACACTGAAGCTTTCTTT
CDR3aa: CASSLHTSAMVSNTEAFF

j_gene: TRBJ2-3
abundance: few
d_gene: .
len: 13
v_gene: TRBV28
CDR3nt: TGTGCCAGCAACGGGGGTTGGACAGATACGCAGTATTTT
CDR3aa: CASNGGWTDTQYF

j_gene: TRBJ1-2
abundance: .
d_gene: .
len: 13
v_gene: TRBV28
CDR3nt: TGTGCCAGCAGTTTGCCGGGAAACTATGGCTACACCTTC
CDR3aa: CASSLPGNYGYTF

j_gene: TRBJ2-5
abundance: once
d_gene: TRBD1
len: 14
v_gene: TRBV5-5
CDR3nt: TGTGCCAGCAGCCTAGGGACAGGCAAAGAGACCCAGTACTTC
CDR3aa: CASSLGTGKETQYF

j_gene: TRBJ1-1
abundance: .
d_gene: .
len: 17
v_gene: TRBV4-1
CDR3nt: TGCGCCAGCAGCCAAACCCCAGGGAGGGGAGGGAACACTGAAGCTTTCTTT
CDR3aa: CASSQTPGRGGNTEAFF

j_gene: TRBJ2-1
abundance: .
d_gene: TRBD2
len: 15
v_gene: TRBV6-4
CDR3nt: TGTGCCAGCAGCCCAGGACTAGCGGGGTTCAATGAGCAGTTCTTC
CDR3aa: CASSPGLAGFNEQFF

j_gene: TRBJ2-1
abundance: .
d_gene: .
len: 13
v_gene: TRBV7-3
CDR3nt: TGTGCCAGCAGCTTTACAGGAGACAATGAGCAGTTCTTC
CDR3aa: CASSFTGDNEQFF

j_gene: TRBJ1-1
abundance: few
d_gene: .
len: 14
v_gene: TRBV6-5
CDR3nt: TGTGCCACCTCAAATTCGGGGATAAACACTGAAGCTTTCTTT
CDR3aa: CATSNSGINTEAFF

j_gene: TRBJ1-4
abundance: .
d_gene: .
len: 16
v_gene: TRBV7-9
CDR3nt: TGTGCCAGCAGCCCCCGAGAGGGCCGTTTTAATGAAAAACTGTTTTTT
CDR3aa: CASSPREGRFNEKLFF

j_gene: TRBJ1-5
abundance: .
d_gene: .
len: 14
v_gene: TRBV27
CDR3nt: TGTGCCAGCAGTTTCTCAGGGGCCGATCAGCCCCAGCATTTT
CDR3aa: CASSFSGADQPQHF

j_gene: TRBJ1-2
abundance: .
d_gene: TRBD1
len: 15
v_gene: TRBV28
CDR3nt: TGTGCCAGCATCAGGAGGGGGCGCCTCAACGATGGCTACACCTTC
CDR3aa: CASIRRGRLNDGYTF

j_gene: TRBJ2-6
abundance: .
d_gene: .
len: 16
v_gene: TRBV7-2
CDR3nt: TGTGCCAGCAGCTCCCCAGGGGCCGGGGGGGCCAACGTCCTGACTTTC
CDR3aa: CASSSPGAGGANVLTF

j_gene: TRBJ1-1
abundance: .
d_gene: .
len: 16
v_gene: TRBV2
CDR3nt: TGTGCCAGCAGTGCTGCCCGGGGGATGGGTGGCACTGAAGCTTTCTTT
CDR3aa: CASSAARGMGGTEAFF

j_gene: TRBJ2-5
abundance: few
d_gene: .
len: 11
v_gene: TRBV6-6
CDR3nt: TGTGCCAGCAGTTATGGCGAGACCCAGTACTTC
CDR3aa: CASSYGETQYF

j_gene: TRBJ1-2
abundance: .
d_gene: .
len: 16
v_gene: TRBV9
CDR3nt: TGTGCCAGCAGCGTAGGGCAGGAGGTGTTTCGTTATGGCTACACCTTC
CDR3aa: CASSVGQEVFRYGYTF

j_gene: TRBJ1-2
abundance: .
d_gene: .
len: 12
v_gene: TRBV6-6
CDR3nt: TGTGCCAGCAGTTCAGACAGGAACGGCTACACCTTC
CDR3aa: CASSSDRNGYTF

j_gene: TRBJ1-1
abundance: .
d_gene: .
len: 11
v_gene: TRBV28
CDR3nt: TGTGCCAGCAGTTTCCCCCGAGGAGCTTTCTTT
CDR3aa: CASSFPRGAFF

j_gene: TRBJ1-1
abundance: .
d_gene: TRBD1
len: 15
v_gene: TRBV6-5
CDR3nt: TGTGCCAGCAGTAAGACAGGGGGCGCGTATACTGAAGCTTTCTTT
CDR3aa: CASSKTGGAYTEAFF